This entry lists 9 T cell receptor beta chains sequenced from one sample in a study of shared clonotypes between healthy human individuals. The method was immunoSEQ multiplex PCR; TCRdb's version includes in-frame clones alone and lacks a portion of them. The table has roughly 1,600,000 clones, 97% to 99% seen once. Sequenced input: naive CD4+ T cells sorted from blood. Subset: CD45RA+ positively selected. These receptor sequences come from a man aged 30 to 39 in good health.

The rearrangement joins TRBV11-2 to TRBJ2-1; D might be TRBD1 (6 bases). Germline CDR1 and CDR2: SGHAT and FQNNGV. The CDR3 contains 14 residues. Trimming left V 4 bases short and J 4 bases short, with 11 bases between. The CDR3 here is CASSSQRGYNEQFF. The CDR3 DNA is TGTGCCAGCAGCTCGCAGAGGGGGTACAATGAGCAGTTCTTC.

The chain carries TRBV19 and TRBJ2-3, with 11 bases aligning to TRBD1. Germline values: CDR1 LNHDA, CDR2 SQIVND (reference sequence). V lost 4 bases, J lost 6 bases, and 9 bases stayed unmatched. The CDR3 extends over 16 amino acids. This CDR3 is CASSNLGTGGMDTQYF. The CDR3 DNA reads TGTGCCAGTAGTAACCTGGGGACAGGGGGTATGGATACGCAGTATTTT.

The CDR3: CASSQVSPYTEAFF. CDR3 nucleotide sequence: TGTGCCAGCAGCCAAGTCTCACCCTACACTGAAGCTTTCTTT. The gene calls are TRBV14 and TRBJ1-1; D remains ambiguous. This CDR3 comprises 14 residues. Germline CDR1 reads SGHDN; CDR2 reads FVKESK. Trimming left V 1 base short and J 3 bases short, with 9 bases between. The variable domain in full, completed from reference TRBV14 and TRBJ1-1, reads EAGVTQFPSHSVIEKGQTVTLRCDPISGHDNLYWYRRVMGKEIKFLLHFVKESKQDESGMPNNRFLAERTGGTYSTLKVQPAELEDSGVYFCASSQVSPYTEAFFGQGTRLTVV.

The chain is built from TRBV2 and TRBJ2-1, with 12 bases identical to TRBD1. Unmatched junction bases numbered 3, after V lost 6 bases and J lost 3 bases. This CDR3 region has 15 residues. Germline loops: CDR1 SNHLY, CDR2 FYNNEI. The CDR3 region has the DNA TGTGCCAGCAGCGGGACAGGGGGCCGCTACAATGAGCAGTTCTTC. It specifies CASSGTGGRYNEQFF. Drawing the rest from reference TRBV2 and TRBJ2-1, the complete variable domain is EPEVTQTPSHQVTQMGQEVILRCVPISNHLYFYWYRQILGQKVEFLVSFYNNEISEKSEIFDDQFSVERPDGSNFTLKIRSTKLEDSAMYFCASSGTGGRYNEQFFGPGTRLTVL.

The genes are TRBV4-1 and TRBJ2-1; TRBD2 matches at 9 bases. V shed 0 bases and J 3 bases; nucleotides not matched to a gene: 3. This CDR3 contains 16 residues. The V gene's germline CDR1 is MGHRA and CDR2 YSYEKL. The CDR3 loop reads CASSQERTSDYNEQFF. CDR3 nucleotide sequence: TGCGCCAGCAGCCAAGAGCGGACTAGCGACTACAATGAGCAGTTCTTC.

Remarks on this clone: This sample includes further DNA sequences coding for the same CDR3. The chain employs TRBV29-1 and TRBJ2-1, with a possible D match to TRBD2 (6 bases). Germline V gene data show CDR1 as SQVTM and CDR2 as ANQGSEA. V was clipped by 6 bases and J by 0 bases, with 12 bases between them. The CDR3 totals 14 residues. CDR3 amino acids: CSVGGSSSYNEQFF. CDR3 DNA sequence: TGCAGCGTCGGGGGATCGAGCTCCTACAATGAGCAGTTCTTC.

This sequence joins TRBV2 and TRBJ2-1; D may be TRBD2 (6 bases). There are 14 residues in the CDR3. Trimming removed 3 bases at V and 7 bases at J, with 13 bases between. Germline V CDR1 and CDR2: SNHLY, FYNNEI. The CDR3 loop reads CASSEGGLLNEQFF. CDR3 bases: TGTGCCAGCAGTGAGGGGGGACTCCTTAATGAGCAGTTCTTC.

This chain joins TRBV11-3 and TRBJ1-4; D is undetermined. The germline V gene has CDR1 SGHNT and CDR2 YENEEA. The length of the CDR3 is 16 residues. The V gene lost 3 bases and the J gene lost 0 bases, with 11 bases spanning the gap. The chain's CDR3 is CASSFKGPATNEKLFF. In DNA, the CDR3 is TGTGCCAGCAGCTTTAAGGGCCCTGCAACTAATGAAAAACTGTTTTTT.

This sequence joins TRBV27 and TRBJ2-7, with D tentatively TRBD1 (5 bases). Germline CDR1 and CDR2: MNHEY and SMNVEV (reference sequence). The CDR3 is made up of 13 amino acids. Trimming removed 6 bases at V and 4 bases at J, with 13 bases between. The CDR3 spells CASRQGAEYEQYF. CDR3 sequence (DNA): TGTGCCAGCAGACAAGGGGCAGAGTACGAGCAGTACTTC.